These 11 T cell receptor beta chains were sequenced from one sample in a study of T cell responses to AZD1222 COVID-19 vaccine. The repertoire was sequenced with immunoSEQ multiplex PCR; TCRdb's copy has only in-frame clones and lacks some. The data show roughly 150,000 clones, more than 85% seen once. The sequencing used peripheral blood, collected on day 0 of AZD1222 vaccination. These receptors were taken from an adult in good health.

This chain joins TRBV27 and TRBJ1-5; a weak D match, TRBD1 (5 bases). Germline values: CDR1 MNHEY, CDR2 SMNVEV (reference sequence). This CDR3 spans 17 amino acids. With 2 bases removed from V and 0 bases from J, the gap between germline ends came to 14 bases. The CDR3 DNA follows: TGTGCCAGCAGTTTAAGGGGAACATCGTATAGCAATCAGCCCCAGCATTTT. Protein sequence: CASSLRGTSYSNQPQHF.

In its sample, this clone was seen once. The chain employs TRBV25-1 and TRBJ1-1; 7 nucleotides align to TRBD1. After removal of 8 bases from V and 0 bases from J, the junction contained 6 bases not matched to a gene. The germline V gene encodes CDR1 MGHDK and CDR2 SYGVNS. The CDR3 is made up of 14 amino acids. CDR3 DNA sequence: TGTGCCAGCGGGGGGACAGACCTGAACACTGAAGCTTTCTTT. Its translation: CASGGTDLNTEAFF.

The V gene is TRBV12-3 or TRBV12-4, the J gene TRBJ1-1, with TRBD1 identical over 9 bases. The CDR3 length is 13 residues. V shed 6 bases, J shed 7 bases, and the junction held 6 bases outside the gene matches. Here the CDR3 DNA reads TGTGCCAGCAGCCCACAGGGGGCCAGTGAAGCTTTCTTT. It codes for CASSPQGASEAFF.

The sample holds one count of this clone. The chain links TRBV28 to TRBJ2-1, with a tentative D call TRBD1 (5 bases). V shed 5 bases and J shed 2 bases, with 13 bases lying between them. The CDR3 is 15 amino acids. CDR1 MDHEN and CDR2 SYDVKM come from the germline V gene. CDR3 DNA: TGTGCCAGCAGTGTTCGACAGCTACCCTACAATGAGCAGTTCTTC. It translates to CASSVRQLPYNEQFF. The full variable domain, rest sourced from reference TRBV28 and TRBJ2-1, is DVKVTQSSRYLVKRTGEKVFLECVQDMDHENMFWYRQDPGLGLRLIYFSYDVKMKEKGDIPEGYSVSREKKERFSLILESASTNQTSMYLCASSVRQLPYNEQFFGPGTRLTVL.

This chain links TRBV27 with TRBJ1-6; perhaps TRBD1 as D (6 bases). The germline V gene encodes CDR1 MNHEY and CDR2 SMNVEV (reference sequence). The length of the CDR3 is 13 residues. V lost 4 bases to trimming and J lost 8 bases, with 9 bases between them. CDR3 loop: CASSYREYSPLHF. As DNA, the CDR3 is TGTGCCAGCAGTTACAGGGAGTATTCACCCCTCCACTTT.

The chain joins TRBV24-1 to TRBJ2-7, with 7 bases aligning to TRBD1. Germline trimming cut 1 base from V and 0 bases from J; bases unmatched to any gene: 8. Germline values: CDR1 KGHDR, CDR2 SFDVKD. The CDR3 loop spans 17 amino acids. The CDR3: CATSDFLGQASSYEQYF. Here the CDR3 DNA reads TGTGCCACCAGTGATTTCCTAGGACAGGCGAGCTCCTACGAGCAGTACTTC.

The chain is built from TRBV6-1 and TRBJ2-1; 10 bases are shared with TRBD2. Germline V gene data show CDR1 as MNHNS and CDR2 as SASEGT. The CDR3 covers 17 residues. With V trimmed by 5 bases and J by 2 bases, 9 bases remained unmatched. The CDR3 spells CASSKVGGLAAYNEQFF. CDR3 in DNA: TGTGCCAGCAGTAAAGTGGGCGGACTAGCGGCCTACAATGAGCAGTTCTTC.

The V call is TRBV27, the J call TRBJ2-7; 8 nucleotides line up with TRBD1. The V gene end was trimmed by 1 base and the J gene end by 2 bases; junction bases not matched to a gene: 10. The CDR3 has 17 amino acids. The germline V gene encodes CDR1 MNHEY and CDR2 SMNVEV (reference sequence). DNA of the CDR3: TGTGCCAGCAGTTTATATCGCCCGACAGGGGTTCCCTACGAGCAGTACTTC. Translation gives CASSLYRPTGVPYEQYF.

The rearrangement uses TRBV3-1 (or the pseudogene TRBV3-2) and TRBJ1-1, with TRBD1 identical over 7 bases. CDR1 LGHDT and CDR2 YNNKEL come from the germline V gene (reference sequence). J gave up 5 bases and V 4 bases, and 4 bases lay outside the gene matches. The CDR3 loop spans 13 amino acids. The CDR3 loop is CASSPQGGTEAFF. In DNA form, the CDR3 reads TGTGCCAGCAGCCCCCAGGGGGGAACTGAAGCTTTCTTT.

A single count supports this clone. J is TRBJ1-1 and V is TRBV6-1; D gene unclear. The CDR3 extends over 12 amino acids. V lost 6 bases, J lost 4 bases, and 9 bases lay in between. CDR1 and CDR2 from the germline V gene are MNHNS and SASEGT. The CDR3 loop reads CASRPGSTEAFF. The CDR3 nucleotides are TGTGCCAGCAGACCGGGTTCCACTGAAGCTTTCTTT.

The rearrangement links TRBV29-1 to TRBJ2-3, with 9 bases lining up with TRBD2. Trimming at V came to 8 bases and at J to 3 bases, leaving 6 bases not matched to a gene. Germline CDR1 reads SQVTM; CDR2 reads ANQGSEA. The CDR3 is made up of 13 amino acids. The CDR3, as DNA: TGCAGCTTGTCTAGCGGGACGACAGATACGCAGTATTTT. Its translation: CSLSSGTTDTQYF.